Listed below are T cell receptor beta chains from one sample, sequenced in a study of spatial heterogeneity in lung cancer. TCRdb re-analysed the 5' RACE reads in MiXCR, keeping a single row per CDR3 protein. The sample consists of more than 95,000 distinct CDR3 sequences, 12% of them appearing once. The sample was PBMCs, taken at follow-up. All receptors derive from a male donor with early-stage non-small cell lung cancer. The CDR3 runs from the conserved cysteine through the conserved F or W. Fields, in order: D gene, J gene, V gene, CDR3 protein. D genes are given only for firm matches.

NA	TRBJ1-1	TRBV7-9	CASSPLQNTEAFF
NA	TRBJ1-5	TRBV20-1	CSARDTTSGPQHF
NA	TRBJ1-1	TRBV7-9	CASSLVGRNTEAFF
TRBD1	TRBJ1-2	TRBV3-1	CASSLSQLGTGGYTF
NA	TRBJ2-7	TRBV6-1	CASSLAGSSYEQYF
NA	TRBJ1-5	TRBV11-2	CASSLVNGAQPQHF
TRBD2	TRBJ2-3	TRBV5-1	CASSLRASGRTDTQYF
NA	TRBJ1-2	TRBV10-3	CAISGSGNYGYTF
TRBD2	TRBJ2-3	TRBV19	CASAGSGTTDTQYF
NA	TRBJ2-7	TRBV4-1	CASSQDRWEQYF
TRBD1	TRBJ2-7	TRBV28	CASSSITTGQGRTYEQYF
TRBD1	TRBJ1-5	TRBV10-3	CAISEQGQINQPQHF
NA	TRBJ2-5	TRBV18	CASAVKVGETQYF
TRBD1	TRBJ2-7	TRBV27	CASSWDRVRYEQYF
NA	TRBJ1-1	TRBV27	CASSFVNTEAFF
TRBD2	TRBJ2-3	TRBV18	CASSTTSGGSSTDTQYF
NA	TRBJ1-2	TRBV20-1	CSEEGGLVYGYTF
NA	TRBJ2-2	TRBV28	CASSILGWAGELFF
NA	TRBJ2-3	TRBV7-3	CASSFTGPDTQYF
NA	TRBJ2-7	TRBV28	CASSFGQREQYF
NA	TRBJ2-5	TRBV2	CASSSGPQTQYF
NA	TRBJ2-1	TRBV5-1	CASSLGGGNSYNEQFF
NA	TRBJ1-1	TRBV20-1	CSASRAGVNTEAFF
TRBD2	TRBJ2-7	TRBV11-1	CASSLSGSSYEQYF
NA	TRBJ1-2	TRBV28	CASIGTVLHGYTF
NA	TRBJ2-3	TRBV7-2	CASSFGPDTQYF
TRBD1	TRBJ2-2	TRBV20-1	CSATPTYLGQGYTGELFF
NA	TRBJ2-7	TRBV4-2	CASSHEQGSAYEQYF
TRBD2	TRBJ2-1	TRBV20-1	CSADDGGDEQFF
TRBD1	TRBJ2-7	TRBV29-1	CSVLGDSIYEQYF
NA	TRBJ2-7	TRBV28	CASSEAILSYEQYF
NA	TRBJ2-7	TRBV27	CASSLVGGPYEQYF
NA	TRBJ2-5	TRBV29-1	CSVGGSSGETQYF
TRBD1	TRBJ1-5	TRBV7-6	CASSRGQGGFQPQHF
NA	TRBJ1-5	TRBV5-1	CASRLQDNQPQHF
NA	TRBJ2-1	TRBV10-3	CAISESGGTSNEQFF
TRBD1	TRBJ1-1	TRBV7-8	CASSPHRSRGREAFF
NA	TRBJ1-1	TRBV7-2	CASNRDTEAFF
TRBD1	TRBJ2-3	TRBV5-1	CASSSIRDRGKNTQYF
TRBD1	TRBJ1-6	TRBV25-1	CASSDVRGSPLHF
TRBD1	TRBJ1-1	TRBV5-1	CASSPGQGDTEAFF
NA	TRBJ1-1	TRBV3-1	CASSQVNMNTEAFF
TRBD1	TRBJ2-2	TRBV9	CASSDRDRHTGELFF
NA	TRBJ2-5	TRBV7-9	CASLAEYRDPETQYF
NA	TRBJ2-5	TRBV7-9	CASSLALYETQYF
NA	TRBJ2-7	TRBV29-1	CSVEWAGRISYEQYF
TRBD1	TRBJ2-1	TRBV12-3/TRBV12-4	CASSPDRVGEQFF